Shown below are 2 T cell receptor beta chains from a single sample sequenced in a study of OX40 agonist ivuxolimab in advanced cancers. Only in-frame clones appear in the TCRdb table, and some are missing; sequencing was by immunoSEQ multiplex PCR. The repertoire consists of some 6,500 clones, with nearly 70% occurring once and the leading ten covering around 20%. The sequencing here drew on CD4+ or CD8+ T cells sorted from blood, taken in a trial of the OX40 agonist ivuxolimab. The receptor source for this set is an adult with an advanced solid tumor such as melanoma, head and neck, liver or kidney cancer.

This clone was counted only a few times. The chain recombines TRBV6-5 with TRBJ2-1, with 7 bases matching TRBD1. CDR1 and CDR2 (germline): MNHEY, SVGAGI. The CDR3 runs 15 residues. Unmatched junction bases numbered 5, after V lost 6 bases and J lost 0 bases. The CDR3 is CASRLGQSSYNEQFF. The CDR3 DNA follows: TGTGCCAGCAGGTTGGGACAGTCCTCCTACAATGAGCAGTTCTTC.

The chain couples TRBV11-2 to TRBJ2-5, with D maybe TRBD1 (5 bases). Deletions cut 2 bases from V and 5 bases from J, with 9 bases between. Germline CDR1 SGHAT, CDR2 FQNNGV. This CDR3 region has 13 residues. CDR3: CASSLRGQETQYF. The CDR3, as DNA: TGTGCCAGCAGCTTAAGGGGTCAGGAGACCCAGTACTTC.